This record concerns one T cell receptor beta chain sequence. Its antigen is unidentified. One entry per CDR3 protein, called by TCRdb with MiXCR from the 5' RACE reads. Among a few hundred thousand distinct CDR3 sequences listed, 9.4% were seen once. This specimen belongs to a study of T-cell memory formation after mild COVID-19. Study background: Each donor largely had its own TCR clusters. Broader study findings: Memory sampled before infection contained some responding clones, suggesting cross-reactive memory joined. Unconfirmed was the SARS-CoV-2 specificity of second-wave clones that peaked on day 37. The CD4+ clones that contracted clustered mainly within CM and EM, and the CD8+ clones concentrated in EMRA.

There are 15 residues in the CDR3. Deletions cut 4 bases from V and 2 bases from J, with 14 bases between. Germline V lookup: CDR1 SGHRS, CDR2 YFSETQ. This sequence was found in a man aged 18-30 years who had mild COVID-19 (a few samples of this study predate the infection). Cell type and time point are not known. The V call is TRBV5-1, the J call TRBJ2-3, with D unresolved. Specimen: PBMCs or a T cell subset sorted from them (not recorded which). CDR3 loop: CASSPRTTLTDTQYF. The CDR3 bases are TGCGCCAGCAGCCCTCGGACCACCCTCACAGATACGCAGTATTTT.